One TCR beta chain is described in this entry. Its antigen is currently unknown. This sample was included in a study of cytomegalovirus exposure and HLA in healthy donors. Study conclusions and caveats: Accurate HLA-A and HLA-B prediction from TCR beta sequences was reported for most subjects. In a later analysis, specific HLA alleles were associated with 16,000 or so TCR beta sequences at a 0.05 false discovery rate. Among the sequence variants, a highly shared cluster was likely an artifact of sequencing.

Vbeta (60) and Jbeta (13) primers were used in the PCR. The protocol was immunoSEQ multiplex PCR, while the TCRdb copy is restricted to in-frame clones and leaves out a portion. Of 130,000 to 150,000 clones in the sample, about 80% were seen once. This CDR3 comprises 15 residues. Germline-derived CDR1 and CDR2 are MGHRA and YSYEKL. Deletions cut 4 bases from V and 5 bases from J, with 17 bases between. The sample comprised PBMCs. The sequence came from a woman aged 18-29 years in good health and CMV-seropositive. The rearrangement joins TRBV4-1 to TRBJ1-1, with D possibly matching TRBD1 (6 bases). CDR3 in amino acids: CASSLDRFLGTEAFF. The DNA for the CDR3 is TGCGCCAGCAGCCTTGACAGGTTTCTGGGGACTGAAGCTTTCTTT.